This note documents a single T cell receptor (beta chain) sequence. Its target is unknown. The sample comes from a study of graft-versus-host responses after intestinal transplantation. The wider study: The transplants performed in recipients were multivisceral, liver-intestinal, or isolated intestinal.

Profiling relied on immunoSEQ multiplex PCR, and the TCRdb table lists in-frame clones only, not all of them. Of roughly 97,000 clones listed, 75% to 95% were seen once; the top ten hold under 0.2%. Germline V gives CDR1 MNHNS, CDR2 SASEGT. This CDR3 is 13 amino acids long. Trimming took 7 bases from V and 1 from J, leaving 11 bases between them. The study's findings and limits: Recipient marrow harbored GvH clones, some of which surfaced first in ileum or blood.

Here the sequenced sample was unstimulated CD4+ T cells sorted from spleen or lymph node cells, taken before transplant. This rearrangement joins TRBV6-1 to TRBJ2-7; D unresolved. This TCR came from a human donor who was the organ donor for an intestinal transplant. This chain's CDR3 is CASTIAQSYEQYF. In nucleotides, the CDR3 is TGTGCCAGCACGATTGCACAATCCTACGAGCAGTACTTC.